The clone carrying this TCR beta chain appeared many times. These data are taken from a study of Graves' ophthalmopathy and Graves' hyperthyroidism. J was trimmed by 3 bases and V by 1 base; bases with no gene match: 3. CDR3 length: 14 residues. Germline V gene sequence: CDR1 SEHNR, CDR2 FQNEAQ (reference sequence). Amplification from RNA transcripts yielded the TCR beta CDR3 regions. An opening RT-PCR round employed HTBI primers and preceded a second-round multiplex PCR. TCRdb processed the multiplex PCR reads anew with MiXCR; each CDR3 protein has one entry. The repertoire has 650,000 to 900,000 distinct CDR3 sequences, 40% of them found once; the top ten carry roughly 45%.

The sequence derives from an adult man with Graves' ophthalmopathy. The chain is built from TRBV7-9 and TRBJ2-7; 7 bases fit TRBD1. Sequencing was performed on peripheral blood. The CDR3 is CASSLGQGDYEQYF. The DNA for the CDR3 is TGTGCCAGCAGCTTAGGACAGGGAGACTACGAGCAGTACTTC.